These T cell receptor beta chains were read from a single sample in a study of T cells in tumors after PD-1 blockade. Assay: immunoSEQ multiplex PCR; the TCRdb copy retains only in-frame clones and omits some. This sample has more than 40,000 clones, with 65% to 85% found just once. Sample: PBMCs, taken before anti-PD-1 treatment. The receptors here all came from a human donor with basal cell carcinoma. Both conserved end residues are part of each CDR3. D genes are given only for firm matches. The size of a clone is reported for some rows only, either as once, few or many, or as a class for expanded clones.

>-|TRBV30|TRBJ1-1|-
CAWSVNLAEAFF
TGTGCCTGGAGTGTAAACCTTGCTGAAGCTTTCTTT
>-|TRBV6-5|TRBJ1-1|-
CASSYSPVNTEAFF
TGTGCCAGCAGTTACTCGCCGGTGAACACTGAAGCTTTCTTT
>-|TRBV12-3/TRBV12-4|TRBJ1-1|TRBD1
CASLRGGNTEAFF
TGTGCCAGCCTCAGGGGGGGAAACACTGAAGCTTTCTTT
>-|TRBV3-1/TRBV3-2|TRBJ2-7|-
CASSLNYEQYF
TGTGCCAGCAGCCTCAACTACGAGCAGTACTTC
>few|TRBV7-9|TRBJ1-4|TRBD1
CASSLALSDRGNEKLFF
TGTGCCAGCAGCTTAGCCCTATCGGACAGGGGCAATGAAAAACTGTTTTTT
>-|TRBV9|TRBJ2-2|-
CASSVGLGATGELFF
TGTGCCAGCAGCGTAGGTTTGGGGGCGACCGGGGAGCTGTTTTTT
>few|TRBV4-1|TRBJ2-1|TRBD2
CASRIAGGPNEQFF
TGCGCCAGCCGAATAGCGGGGGGGCCCAATGAGCAGTTCTTC
>once|TRBV19|TRBJ1-6|TRBD1
CASSETGQGASPLHF
TGTGCCAGTAGTGAAACGGGACAGGGGGCTTCACCCCTCCACTTT
>-|TRBV5-8|TRBJ2-5|-
CASSPEDRRVQETQYF
TGTGCCAGCAGCCCTGAGGACAGGAGGGTCCAAGAGACCCAGTACTTC
>-|TRBV19|TRBJ2-1|TRBD1
CASSTYRDRGYYNEQFF
TGTGCCAGTAGTACCTATCGGGACAGGGGATACTACAATGAGCAGTTCTTC
>-|TRBV7-2|TRBJ2-2|-
CASSPTFRDGELFF
TGTGCCAGCAGCCCCACATTCAGGGACGGGGAGCTGTTTTTT
>-|TRBV6-7|TRBJ2-7|TRBD1
CASSKTGEYTYEQYF
TGTGCCAGCAGTAAAACAGGGGAGTATACCTACGAGCAGTACTTC
>medium-sized|TRBV19|TRBJ2-7|TRBD2
CASSTLAGAYEQYF
TGTGCCAGTAGTACCCTAGCGGGGGCCTACGAGCAGTACTTC
>-|TRBV5-8|TRBJ2-5|-
CASSWWETQYF
TGTGCCAGCAGTTGGTGGGAGACCCAGTACTTC
>-|TRBV7-2|TRBJ1-1|-
CASSLGGQPTEAFF
TGTGCCAGCAGCTTAGGGGGCCAGCCCACTGAAGCTTTCTTT
>-|TRBV28|TRBJ1-1|-
CASSLGSVNTEAFF
TGTGCCAGCAGTTTGGGGTCGGTGAACACTGAAGCTTTCTTT
>-|TRBV5-6|TRBJ1-5|TRBD1
CASSLFRDRDQPQHF
TGTGCCAGCAGCTTGTTCCGGGACAGGGACCAGCCCCAGCATTTT
>-|TRBV21-1|TRBJ2-7|-
CASSKVVAGSLGGYEQYF
TGTGCCAGCAGCAAAGTAGTGGCAGGGAGCCTCGGGGGCTACGAGCAGTACTTC
>-|TRBV5-1|TRBJ1-3|-
CASSMLGLGGNTIYF
TGCGCCAGCAGCATGCTAGGGTTAGGCGGAAACACCATATATTTT
>once|TRBV27|TRBJ1-2|-
CASSEQVFTTGGYTF
TGTGCCAGCAGTGAACAGGTCTTCACAACGGGGGGCTACACCTTC
>-|TRBV5-6|TRBJ2-1|TRBD2
CASSFLAGGFNEQFF
TGTGCCAGCAGCTTTCTGGCGGGGGGTTTCAATGAGCAGTTCTTC
>once|TRBV5-1|TRBJ1-1|TRBD1
CASSLTGTGLVAFF
TGCGCCAGCAGCCTTACCGGGACAGGGCTCGTGGCTTTCTTT
>-|TRBV19|TRBJ2-6|-
CASSSSGANVLTF
TGTGCCAGTAGTTCCTCTGGGGCCAACGTCCTGACTTTC
>-|TRBV2|TRBJ2-1|-
CASTQGSNEQFF
TGTGCCAGCACCCAGGGGAGCAATGAGCAGTTCTTC
>-|TRBV27|TRBJ2-4|TRBD1
CASSLSGGASKNIQYF
TGTGCCAGCAGTTTATCAGGGGGCGCGTCCAAAAACATTCAGTACTTC
>-|TRBV24-1|TRBJ2-3|-
CATRKTASSTDTQYF
TGTGCCACCAGGAAGACAGCTTCTAGCACAGATACGCAGTATTTT
>-|TRBV19|TRBJ2-7|-
CASSIQGGTSYEQYF
TGTGCCAGTAGTATTCAAGGGGGGACATCCTACGAGCAGTACTTC
>once|TRBV5-4|TRBJ2-7|TRBD1
CASRHYRDRDHEQYF
TGTGCCAGCAGGCATTACCGGGACAGGGACCACGAGCAGTACTTC
>-|TRBV12-3/TRBV12-4|TRBJ1-1|-
CASSLGHNTEAFF
TGTGCCAGCAGTCTCGGACATAACACTGAAGCTTTCTTT
>-|TRBV5-1|TRBJ2-7|TRBD1
CASSLLGTGGDEQYF
TGCGCCAGCAGCTTGTTAGGGACAGGGGGCGACGAGCAGTACTTC
>-|TRBV12-3/TRBV12-4|TRBJ2-3|-
CASSLDTQYF
TGTGCCAGCAGTCTAGATACGCAGTATTTT
>-|TRBV7-8|TRBJ2-1|TRBD1
CASSLVQGAFMNEQFF
TGTGCCAGCAGCTTAGTACAGGGGGCGTTTATGAATGAGCAGTTCTTC